These 10 T cell receptor beta chains were sequenced from one sample in a study of graft-versus-host responses after intestinal transplantation. Sequencing used immunoSEQ multiplex PCR; TCRdb keeps in-frame clones, though not all of them. This table has 43,000 or so clones, approximately 95% appearing once. Sequencing used PBMCs, obtained 335 days after intestinal transplant. The receptors derive from a human patient who received an intestinal transplant, so some T cells may come from the graft donor.

This chain links TRBV7-9 with TRBJ2-3, with 9 positions matching TRBD2. CDR1 and CDR2 (germline): SEHNR, FQNEAQ (reference sequence). V shed 0 bases and J 0 bases; nucleotides not matched to a gene: 7. The CDR3 has 18 amino acids. In nucleotides, the CDR3 is TGTGCCAGCAGCTTAGCTAGCGGGGGACGTCTTAGCACAGATACGCAGTATTTT. Amino acids: CASSLASGGRLSTDTQYF.

Details on this clone: One end of the junction does not line up with germline, which may come from a read error. V is TRBV27 and J is TRBJ1-1; the D is unclear. Germline lookup yields CDR1 MNHEY and CDR2 SMNVEV (reference sequence). The CDR3 sequence is 13 residues long. The CDR3 region has the DNA TGTGCCGGCAGTTGGTCTTTGAACACTGAAGCTTTCTTT. It translates to CAGSWSLNTEAFF.

V usage is TRBV4-2 and J usage is TRBJ2-7; TRBD2 agrees at 10 bases. Germline CDR1 LGHNA, CDR2 YNFKEQ. V shed 0 bases and J 2 bases; nucleotides not matched to a gene: 4. There are 16 residues in the CDR3. The CDR3 spells CASSQDLLAGAYEQYF. The CDR3 DNA follows: TGTGCCAGCAGCCAAGACTTGCTAGCGGGGGCCTACGAGCAGTACTTC.

The chain recombines TRBV7-9 with TRBJ2-3, with D possibly being TRBD1 or TRBD2 (6 bases each). Germline V lookup: CDR1 SEHNR, CDR2 FQNEAQ (reference sequence). Deletions cut 5 bases from V and 2 bases from J, with 14 bases between. The CDR3 contains 15 residues. The CDR3, as DNA: TGTGCCAGCAGCCCCCGAGGGGGGACCACAGATACGCAGTATTTT. Its protein product is CASSPRGGTTDTQYF. The whole variable domain, filled in from reference TRBV7-9 and TRBJ2-3, reads DTGVSQNPRHKITKRGQNVTFRCDPISEHNRLYWYRQTLGQGPEFLTYFQNEAQLEKSRLLSDRFSAERPKGSFSTLEIQRTEQGDSAMYLCASSPRGGTTDTQYFGPGTRLTVL.

J is TRBJ2-7 and V is TRBV5-1; a possible D gene is TRBD1 (5 bases). Germline CDR1 SGHRS, CDR2 YFSETQ. V was cut by 0 bases and J by 3 bases, with 13 bases left in between. The CDR3 sequence is 15 residues long. The CDR3 bases are TGCGCCAGCAGCTTGGCCGGCCCAGGGATCTACGAGCAGTACTTC. This translates into CASSLAGPGIYEQYF.

The chain couples TRBV4-1 to TRBJ2-7; tentative D call: TRBD2 (6 bases). The CDR3 runs 19 residues. CDR1 MGHRA and CDR2 YSYEKL come from the germline V gene. Deletions cut 1 base from V and 0 bases from J, with 22 bases between. CDR3 DNA sequence: TGCGCCAGCAGCCAAGGGGGTAGGGGACTCCCATCGCACTCCTACGAGCAGTACTTC. Amino acid sequence: CASSQGGRGLPSHSYEQYF.

CDR3 protein: CASSERVGGYEQYF. The CDR3 nucleotides are TGTGCCAGCAGTGAAAGGGTCGGGGGATACGAGCAGTACTTC. The chain has TRBV6-1 and TRBJ2-7, with D perhaps matching TRBD2 (6 bases). Germline V gene data show CDR1 as MNHNS and CDR2 as SASEGT. The CDR3 is 14 amino acids. With 2 bases removed from V and 4 bases from J, the gap between germline ends came to 12 bases.

The chain combines TRBV21-1 with TRBJ2-2; the table assigns TRBD2, which was not confirmed against the DNA. TRBV21-1 corresponds to a pseudogene. This CDR3 is 15 amino acids long. The CDR3 DNA sequence: TGTGCCAGCAGCTGGACTAGCGGGATTACCGGGGAGCTGTTTTTT. This gives the protein CASSWTSGITGELFF.

The chain has TRBV15 and TRBJ1-2, with D unclear. Per germline, CDR1 LNHNV and CDR2 YYDKDF (reference sequence). The CDR3 spans 12 residues. V was shortened by 0 bases and J by 7 bases, with 6 bases between the two germline ends. The CDR3 loop reads CATSRDGSGYTF. CDR3 bases: TGTGCCACCAGCAGAGACGGTTCTGGCTACACCTTC.

The chain recombines TRBV6-5 with TRBJ2-7; D gene ambiguous. CDR3 length equals 14 residues. Trimming pared 0 bases from V and 8 bases from J, leaving 14 bases between. Germline CDR1 MNHEY, CDR2 SVGAGI. CDR3 region: CASSYSGLGNKQYF. CDR3 nucleotides: TGTGCCAGCAGTTACTCGGGCCTCGGCAACAAGCAGTACTTC.